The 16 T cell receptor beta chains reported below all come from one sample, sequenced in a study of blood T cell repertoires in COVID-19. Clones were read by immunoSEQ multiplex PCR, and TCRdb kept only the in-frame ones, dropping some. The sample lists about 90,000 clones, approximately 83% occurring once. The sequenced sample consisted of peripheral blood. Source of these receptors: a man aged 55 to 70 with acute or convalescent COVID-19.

CDR3 nucleotides: TGTGCCAGCAACGACAGGGGGAGTGACGAGCAGTACTTC. Translating it yields CASNDRGSDEQYF. The J gene is TRBJ2-7, the V gene TRBV6-5, with TRBD1 matching 9 bases. The CDR3 consists of 13 residues. The V segment lost 7 bases and the J segment 5 bases; nucleotides outside the gene matches: 6. Germline CDR1 and CDR2: MNHEY and SVGAGI.

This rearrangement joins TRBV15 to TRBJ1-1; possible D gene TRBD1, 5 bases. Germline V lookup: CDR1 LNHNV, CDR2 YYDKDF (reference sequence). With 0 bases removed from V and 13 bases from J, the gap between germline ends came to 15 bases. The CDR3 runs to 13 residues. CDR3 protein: CATSRERGRVVFF. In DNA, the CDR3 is TGTGCCACCAGCAGAGAGCGCGGCAGGGTAGTTTTCTTT.

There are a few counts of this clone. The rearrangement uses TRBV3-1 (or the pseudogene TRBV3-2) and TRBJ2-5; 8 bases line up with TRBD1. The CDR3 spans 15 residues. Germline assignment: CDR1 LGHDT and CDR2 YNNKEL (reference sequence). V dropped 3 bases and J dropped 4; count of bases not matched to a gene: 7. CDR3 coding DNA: TGTGCCAGCAGCCAGGGACAGGCTGTGCGAGAGACCCAGTACTTC. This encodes CASSQGQAVRETQYF.

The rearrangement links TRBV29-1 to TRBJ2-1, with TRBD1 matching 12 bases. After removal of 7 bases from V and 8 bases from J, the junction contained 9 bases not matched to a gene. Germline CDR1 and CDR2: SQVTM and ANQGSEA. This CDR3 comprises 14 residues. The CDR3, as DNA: TGCAGCGCCCTGGGGACAGGGGGCGTATATGAGCAGTTCTTC. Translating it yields CSALGTGGVYEQFF.

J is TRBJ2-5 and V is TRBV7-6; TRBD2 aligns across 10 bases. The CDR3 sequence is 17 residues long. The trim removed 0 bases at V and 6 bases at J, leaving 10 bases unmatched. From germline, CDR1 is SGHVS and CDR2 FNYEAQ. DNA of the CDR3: TGTGCCAGCAGCTTAGCGCGGCTAGCGGGGGAGATGAAGACCCAGTACTTC. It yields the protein CASSLARLAGEMKTQYF.

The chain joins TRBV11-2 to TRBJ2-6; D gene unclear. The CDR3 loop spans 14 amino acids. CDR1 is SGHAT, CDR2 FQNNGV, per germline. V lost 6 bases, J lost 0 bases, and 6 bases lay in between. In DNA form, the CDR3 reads TGTGCCAGCAGAATAAACTCTGGGGCCAACGTCCTGACTTTC. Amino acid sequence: CASRINSGANVLTF.

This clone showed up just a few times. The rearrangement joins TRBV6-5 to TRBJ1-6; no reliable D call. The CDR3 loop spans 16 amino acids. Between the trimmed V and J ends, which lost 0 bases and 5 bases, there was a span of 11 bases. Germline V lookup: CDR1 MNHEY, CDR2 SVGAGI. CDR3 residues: CASSYSAGSHNSPLHF. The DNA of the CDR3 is TGTGCCAGCAGTTACTCGGCGGGGTCCCATAATTCACCCCTCCACTTT.

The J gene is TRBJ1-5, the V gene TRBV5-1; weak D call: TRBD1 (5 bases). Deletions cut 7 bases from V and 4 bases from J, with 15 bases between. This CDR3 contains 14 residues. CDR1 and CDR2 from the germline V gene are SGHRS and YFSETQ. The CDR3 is CASSPGGLNQPQHF. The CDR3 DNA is TGCGCCAGCTCTCCGGGGGGATTGAATCAGCCCCAGCATTTT.

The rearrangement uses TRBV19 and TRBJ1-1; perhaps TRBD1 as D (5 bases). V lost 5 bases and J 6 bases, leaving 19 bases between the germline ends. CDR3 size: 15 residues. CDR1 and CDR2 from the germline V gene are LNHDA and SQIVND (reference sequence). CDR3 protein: CASSPYGGVGAEAFF. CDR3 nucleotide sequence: TGTGCCAGTAGTCCGTACGGGGGGGTAGGCGCTGAAGCTTTCTTT.

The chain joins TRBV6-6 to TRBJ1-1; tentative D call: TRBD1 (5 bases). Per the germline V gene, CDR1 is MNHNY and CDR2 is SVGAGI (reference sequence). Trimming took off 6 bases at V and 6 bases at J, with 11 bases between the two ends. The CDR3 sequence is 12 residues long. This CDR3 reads CASRQVFAEAFF. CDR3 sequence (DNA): TGTGCCAGCAGACAGGTCTTCGCTGAAGCTTTCTTT.

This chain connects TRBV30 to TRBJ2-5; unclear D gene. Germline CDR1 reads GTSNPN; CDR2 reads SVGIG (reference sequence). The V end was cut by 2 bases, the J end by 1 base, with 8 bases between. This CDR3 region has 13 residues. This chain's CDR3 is CAWSPASQETQYF. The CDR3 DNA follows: TGTGCCTGGAGTCCAGCGTCCCAAGAGACCCAGTACTTC.

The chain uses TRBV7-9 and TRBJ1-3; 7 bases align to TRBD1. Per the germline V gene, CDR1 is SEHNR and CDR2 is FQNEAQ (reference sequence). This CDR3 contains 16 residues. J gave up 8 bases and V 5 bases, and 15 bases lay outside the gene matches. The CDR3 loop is CASSPITGVSADTIYF. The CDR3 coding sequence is TGTGCCAGCAGCCCGATAACAGGGGTCTCCGCGGACACCATATATTTT.

The CDR3, as DNA: TGTGCCAGCAGCTCCGGTCAGCCCCAGCATTTT. Translated: CASSSGQPQHF. The chain has TRBV6-6 and TRBJ1-5; D gene uncertain. The V and J ends lost 6 bases and 6 bases respectively, with 6 bases between them. CDR3 length: 11 amino acids. The germline CDR1 and CDR2 sequences are MNHNY and SVGAGI (reference sequence).

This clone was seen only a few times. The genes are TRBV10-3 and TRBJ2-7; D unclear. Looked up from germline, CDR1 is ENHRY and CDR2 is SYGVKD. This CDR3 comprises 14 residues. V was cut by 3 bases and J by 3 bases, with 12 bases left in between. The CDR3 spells CAISESNNYYEQYF. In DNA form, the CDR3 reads TGTGCCATCAGTGAATCAAACAACTACTACGAGCAGTACTTC.

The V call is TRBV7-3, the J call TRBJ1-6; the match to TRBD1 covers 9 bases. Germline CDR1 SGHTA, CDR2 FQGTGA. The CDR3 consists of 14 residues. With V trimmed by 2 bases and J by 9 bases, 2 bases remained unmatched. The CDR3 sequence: CASSLGDRASPLHF. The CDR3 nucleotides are TGTGCCAGCAGCTTAGGGGACAGGGCTTCACCCCTCCACTTT.

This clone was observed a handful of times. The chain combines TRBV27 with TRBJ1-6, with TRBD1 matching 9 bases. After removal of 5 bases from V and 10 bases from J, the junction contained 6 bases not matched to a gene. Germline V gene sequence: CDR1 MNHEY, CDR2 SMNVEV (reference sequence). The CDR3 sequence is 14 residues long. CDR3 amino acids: CASSATGGRSPLHF. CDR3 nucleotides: TGTGCCAGCAGTGCCACAGGGGGCCGGTCACCCCTCCACTTT.